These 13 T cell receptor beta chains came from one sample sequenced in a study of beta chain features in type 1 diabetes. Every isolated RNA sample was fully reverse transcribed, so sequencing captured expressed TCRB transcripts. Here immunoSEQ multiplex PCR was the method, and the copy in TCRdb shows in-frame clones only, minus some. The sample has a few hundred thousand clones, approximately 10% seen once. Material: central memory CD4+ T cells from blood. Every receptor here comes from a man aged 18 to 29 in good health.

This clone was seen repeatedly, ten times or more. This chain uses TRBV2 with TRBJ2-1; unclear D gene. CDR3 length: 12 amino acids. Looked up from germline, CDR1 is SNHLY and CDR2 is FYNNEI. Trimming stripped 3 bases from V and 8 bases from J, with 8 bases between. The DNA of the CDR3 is TGTGCCAGCAGTGATCAGGTCCATGAGCAGTTCTTC. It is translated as CASSDQVHEQFF.

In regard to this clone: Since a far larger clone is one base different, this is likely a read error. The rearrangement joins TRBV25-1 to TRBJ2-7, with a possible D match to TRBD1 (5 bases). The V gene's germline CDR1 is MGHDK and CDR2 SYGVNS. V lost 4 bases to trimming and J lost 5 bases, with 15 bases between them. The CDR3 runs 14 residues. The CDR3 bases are TGTGCCAGCAGTGTGACAGTGATTACCCACGAGCAGTACTTC. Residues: CASSVTVITHEQYF.

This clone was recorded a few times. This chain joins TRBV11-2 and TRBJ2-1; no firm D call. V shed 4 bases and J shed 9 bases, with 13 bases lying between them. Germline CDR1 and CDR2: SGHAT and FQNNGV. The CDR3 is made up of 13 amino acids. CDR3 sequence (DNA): TGTGCCAGCAGCTCCCTCCAAGCCGGTGAGCAGTTCTTC. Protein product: CASSSLQAGEQFF.

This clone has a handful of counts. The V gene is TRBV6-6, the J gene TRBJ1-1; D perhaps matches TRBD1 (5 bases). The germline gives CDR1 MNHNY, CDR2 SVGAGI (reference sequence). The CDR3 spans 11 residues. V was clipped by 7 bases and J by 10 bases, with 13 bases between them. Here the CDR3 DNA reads TGTGCCAGCACTCAAGGCGGGGCAGCTTTCTTT. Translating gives CASTQGGAAFF.

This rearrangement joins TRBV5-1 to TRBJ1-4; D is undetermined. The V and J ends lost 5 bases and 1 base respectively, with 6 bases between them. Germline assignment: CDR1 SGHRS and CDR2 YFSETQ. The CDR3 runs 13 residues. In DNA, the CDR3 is TGCGCCAGCAGAGTTGGAACTAATGAAAAACTGTTTTTT. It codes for CASRVGTNEKLFF. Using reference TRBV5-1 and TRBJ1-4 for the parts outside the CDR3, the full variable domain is KAGVTQTPRYLIKTRGQQVTLSCSPISGHRSVSWYQQTPGQGLQFLFEYFSETQRNKGNFPGRFSGRQFSNSRSEMNVSTLELGDSALYLCASRVGTNEKLFFGSGTQLSVL.

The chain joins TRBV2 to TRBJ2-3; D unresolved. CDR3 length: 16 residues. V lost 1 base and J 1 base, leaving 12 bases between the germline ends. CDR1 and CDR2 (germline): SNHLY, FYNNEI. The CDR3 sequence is CASSEGRPLGTDTQYF. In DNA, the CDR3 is TGTGCCAGCAGTGAAGGGAGACCTTTGGGCACAGATACGCAGTATTTT. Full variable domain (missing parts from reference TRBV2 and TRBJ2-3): EPEVTQTPSHQVTQMGQEVILRCVPISNHLYFYWYRQILGQKVEFLVSFYNNEISEKSEIFDDQFSVERPDGSNFTLKIRSTKLEDSAMYFCASSEGRPLGTDTQYFGPGTRLTVL.

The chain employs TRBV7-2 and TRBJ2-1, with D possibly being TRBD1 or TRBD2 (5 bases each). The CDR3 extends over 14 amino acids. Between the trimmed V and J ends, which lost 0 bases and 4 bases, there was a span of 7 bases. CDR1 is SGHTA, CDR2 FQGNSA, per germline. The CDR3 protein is CASSLAGEYNEQFF. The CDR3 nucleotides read TGTGCCAGCAGCTTAGCGGGGGAATACAATGAGCAGTTCTTC.

The CDR3 protein is CASSIRDGNTEAFF. The DNA for the CDR3 is TGTGCCAGCAGCATCCGGGACGGCAACACTGAAGCTTTCTTT. The chain recombines TRBV7-8 with TRBJ1-1; D possibly corresponds to TRBD1 (5 bases). Between the trimmed V and J ends, which lost 5 bases and 2 bases, there was a span of 12 bases. The CDR3 sequence is 14 residues long. Germline V gene lookup returns CDR1 SGHVS and CDR2 FQNEAQ.

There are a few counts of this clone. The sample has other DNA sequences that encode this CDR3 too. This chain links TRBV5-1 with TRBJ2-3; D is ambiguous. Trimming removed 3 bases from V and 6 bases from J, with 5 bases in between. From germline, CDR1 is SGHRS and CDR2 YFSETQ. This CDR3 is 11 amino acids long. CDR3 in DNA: TGCGCCAGCAGCTCTGAGGATACGCAGTATTTT. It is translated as CASSSEDTQYF. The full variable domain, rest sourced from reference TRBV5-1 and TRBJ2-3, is KAGVTQTPRYLIKTRGQQVTLSCSPISGHRSVSWYQQTPGQGLQFLFEYFSETQRNKGNFPGRFSGRQFSNSRSEMNVSTLELGDSALYLCASSSEDTQYFGPGTRLTVL.

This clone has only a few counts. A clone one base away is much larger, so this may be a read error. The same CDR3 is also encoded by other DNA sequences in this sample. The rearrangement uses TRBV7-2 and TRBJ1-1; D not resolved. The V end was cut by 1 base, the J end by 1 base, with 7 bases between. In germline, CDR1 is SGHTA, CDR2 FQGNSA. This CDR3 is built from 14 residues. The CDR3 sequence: CASSLGPGNTEAFF. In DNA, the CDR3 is TGTGCCAGCAGCTTAGGTCCGGGGAACACTGAAGCTTTCTTT.

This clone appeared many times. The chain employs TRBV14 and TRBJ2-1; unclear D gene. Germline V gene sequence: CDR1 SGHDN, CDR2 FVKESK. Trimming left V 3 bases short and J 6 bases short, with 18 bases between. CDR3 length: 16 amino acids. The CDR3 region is CASSHRRSETPNEQFF. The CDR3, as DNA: TGTGCCAGCAGCCACCGGCGTTCAGAGACGCCCAATGAGCAGTTCTTC.

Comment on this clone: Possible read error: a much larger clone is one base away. CDR3 bases: TGTGCCAGCGCGCCACGGACAGGGAGGGACGAGCAGTACTTC. Protein product: CASAPRTGRDEQYF. V and J are TRBV18 and TRBJ2-7; possibly TRBD1 for D (8 bases). Trimming left V 8 bases short and J 5 bases short, with 19 bases between. Germline CDR1 is KGHSH and CDR2 is LQKENI. This CDR3 is built from 14 residues. Combining the CDR3 with reference TRBV18 and TRBJ2-7 gives the whole variable domain NAGVMQNPRHLVRRRGQEARLRCSPMKGHSHVYWYRQLPEEGLKFMVYLQKENIIDESGMPKERFSAEFPKEGPSILRIQQVVRGDSAAYFCASAPRTGRDEQYFGPGTRLTVT.

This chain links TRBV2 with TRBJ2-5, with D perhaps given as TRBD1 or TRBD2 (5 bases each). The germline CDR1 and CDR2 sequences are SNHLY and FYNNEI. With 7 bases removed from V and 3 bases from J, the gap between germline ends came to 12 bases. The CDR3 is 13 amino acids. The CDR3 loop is CASKGPPEETQYF. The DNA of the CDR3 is TGTGCCAGCAAGGGACCCCCCGAAGAGACCCAGTACTTC.